Each of the 26 T cell receptor beta chains below was sequenced from the same sample in a study of blood T cell repertoires in COVID-19. Measured with immunoSEQ multiplex PCR; TCRdb has only the in-frame clones, and not every one. Counted here are about 240,000 clones, 83% occurring once; the ten biggest clones make up around 5.2%. Input material: peripheral blood. The receptors stem from a human donor in a cohort sampled during active COVID-19.

The rearrangement uses TRBV30 and TRBJ1-6; possibly TRBD1 for D (6 bases). CDR1 and CDR2 from the germline V gene are GTSNPN and SVGIG (reference sequence). V was cut by 4 bases and J by 9 bases, with 13 bases left in between. This CDR3 is 13 amino acids long. The DNA of the CDR3 is TGTGCCTGGAACCTGAAGACAGGTTCACCCCTCCACTTT. This codes for CAWNLKTGSPLHF.

The rearrangement uses TRBV19 and TRBJ1-4, with a tentative D call TRBD1 (6 bases). CDR1 and CDR2 from the germline V gene are LNHDA and SQIVND (reference sequence). The CDR3 extends over 13 amino acids. Trimming shortened V by 5 bases and J by 11 bases, and 15 bases separated the two germline ends. The CDR3 nucleotides read TGTGCCAGTAGTCCCCAGGGGATCGAGAAACTGTTTTTT. It is translated as CASSPQGIEKLFF.

This chain joins TRBV30 and TRBJ2-7; TRBD1 is a possible D gene (7 bases). This CDR3 is built from 14 residues. Per the germline V gene, CDR1 is GTSNPN and CDR2 is SVGIG (reference sequence). The V gene lost 2 bases and the J gene lost 5 bases, with 16 bases spanning the gap. CDR3 residues: CAWSRRDRWDEQYF. CDR3 coding DNA: TGTGCCTGGAGTCGGAGGGACAGATGGGACGAGCAGTACTTC. The entire variable domain, with the rest obtained from reference TRBV30 and TRBJ2-7, is as follows: SQTIHQWPATLVQPVGSPLSLECTVEGTSNPNLYWYRQAAGRGLQLLFYSVGIGQISSEVPQNLSASRPQDRQFILSSKKLLLSDSGFYLCAWSRRDRWDEQYFGPGTRLTVT.

V usage is TRBV9 and J usage is TRBJ2-7, with D perhaps matching TRBD2 (5 bases). V gave up 4 bases and J gave up 2 bases, with 13 bases separating them. CDR1 and CDR2 (germline): SGDLS, YYNGEE. There are 14 residues in the CDR3. CDR3 loop: CASSLSGTTYEQYF. CDR3 nucleotides: TGTGCCAGCAGCTTAAGCGGCACCACCTACGAGCAGTACTTC.

The chain couples TRBV11-2 to TRBJ1-2; maybe TRBD1 (6 bases). Between the trimmed V and J ends, which lost 5 bases and 7 bases, there was a span of 17 bases. Germline-derived CDR1 and CDR2 are SGHAT and FQNNGV. The CDR3 is 14 residues long. CDR3 sequence reads: CASSPLQGTFGYTF. Written as DNA, the CDR3 is TGTGCCAGCAGCCCGTTACAGGGTACGTTTGGCTACACCTTC.

The chain has TRBV5-1 and TRBJ2-3, with 8 bases matching TRBD2. The length of the CDR3 is 16 residues. After removal of 0 bases from V and 7 bases from J, the junction contained 10 bases not matched to a gene. Germline V gene data show CDR1 as SGHRS and CDR2 as YFSETQ. The CDR3, as DNA: TGCGCCAGCAGCTTGGAGGCGGGAGGTTCATCAAATACGCAGTATTTT. This codes for CASSLEAGGSSNTQYF.

This chain uses TRBV7-2 with TRBJ1-4, with D possibly TRBD1 on 5 matching bases. Looked up from germline, CDR1 is SGHTA and CDR2 is FQGNSA. The V end was cut by 1 base, the J end by 8 bases, with 8 bases between. The CDR3 loop spans 13 amino acids. As DNA, the CDR3 is TGTGCCAGCAGCTTAGGGCGGGACGAAAAACTGTTTTTT. It yields the protein CASSLGRDEKLFF.

The V call is TRBV6-5, the J call TRBJ1-6, with D perhaps matching TRBD1 (6 bases). The germline V gene encodes CDR1 MNHEY and CDR2 SVGAGI. V lost 6 bases to trimming and J lost 7 bases, with 10 bases between them. This CDR3 is 13 amino acids long. The CDR3 region is CASSRGRNSPLHF. CDR3 in DNA: TGTGCCAGCAGCAGGGGTAGGAATTCACCCCTCCACTTT.

The chain carries TRBV3-1 (or the pseudogene TRBV3-2) and TRBJ1-4; D may be TRBD1 (5 bases). From germline, CDR1 is LGHDT and CDR2 YNNKEL (reference sequence). The CDR3 covers 18 residues. V was cut by 1 base and J by 8 bases, with 23 bases left in between. In DNA, the CDR3 is TGTGCCAGCAGCCAAGCTCCCGGCGGGGGAGGGAGTAGGGAAAAACTGTTTTTT. It is translated as CASSQAPGGGGSREKLFF.

DNA for the CDR3: TGTGCCAGCAGCTTAGATCTAGCGGGGATCACCTACAATGAGCAGTTCTTC. It encodes CASSLDLAGITYNEQFF. This rearrangement joins TRBV7-6 to TRBJ2-1; 9 nucleotides agree with TRBD2. The CDR3 totals 17 residues. Germline V gene sequence: CDR1 SGHVS, CDR2 FNYEAQ. Trimming cost V 1 base and J 2 bases; bases outside gene matches: 6.

The chain is built from TRBV5-1 and TRBJ2-5; 8 bases match TRBD2. Trimming took 3 bases from V and 1 from J; bases not matched to a gene: 2. The germline V gene encodes CDR1 SGHRS and CDR2 YFSETQ. The CDR3 covers 14 residues. CDR3 bases: TGCGCCAGCAGCTCCGGGACTAGCCAAGAGACCCAGTACTTC. Translating gives CASSSGTSQETQYF.

This chain connects TRBV5-1 to TRBJ2-1; a possible D gene is TRBD1 (5 bases). V dropped 2 bases and J dropped 5 bases, with 11 bases sitting between them. This CDR3 has 14 residues. From germline, CDR1 is SGHRS and CDR2 YFSETQ. Written as DNA, the CDR3 is TGCGCCAGCAGCTTACAGGTAACTAACAATGAGCAGTTCTTC. Translation gives CASSLQVTNNEQFF.

This chain uses TRBV25-1 with TRBJ2-7; unclear D gene. In germline, CDR1 is MGHDK, CDR2 SYGVNS. The CDR3 extends over 11 amino acids. The ends were cut back, 7 bases at V and 3 bases at J, with 7 bases in the middle. Written as DNA, the CDR3 is TGTGCCAGCACCAACTTCTACGAGCAGTACTTC. Translated: CASTNFYEQYF.

The V and J genes are TRBV6-1 and TRBJ1-1, with TRBD1 matching over 7 bases. CDR3 size: 16 residues. CDR1 and CDR2 from the germline V gene are MNHNS and SASEGT. J lost 0 bases, V lost 4 bases, and 8 bases had no gene match. The CDR3 region has the DNA TGTGCCAGCAGTGTTTATTCAGGGGGGCTGAACACTGAAGCTTTCTTT. Its translation is CASSVYSGGLNTEAFF.

This chain joins TRBV4-2 and TRBJ2-7; possible D gene TRBD1, 6 bases. Germline CDR1 reads LGHNA; CDR2 reads YNFKEQ. V was pared by 0 bases and J by 4 bases, with 7 bases between. The CDR3 extends over 13 amino acids. This CDR3 is CASSQDRGYEQYF. CDR3 coding DNA: TGTGCCAGCAGCCAAGACAGGGGATACGAGCAGTACTTC.

The V and J genes are TRBV6-4 and TRBJ2-1; 8 bases line up with TRBD1. Germline trimming cut 2 bases from V and 13 bases from J; bases unmatched to any gene: 7. Per the germline V gene, CDR1 is MRHNA and CDR2 is SNTAGT. The CDR3 sequence is 13 residues long. The CDR3 sequence: CASSDPKDRVQFF. For the CDR3, the DNA is TGTGCCAGCAGTGACCCCAAGGACAGGGTACAGTTCTTC.

Regarding this clone: Mismatch with germline at one junction end may stem from a read error. V is TRBV18 and J is TRBJ2-7, with 8 positions matching TRBD1. The CDR3 runs 15 residues. The germline V gene has CDR1 KGHSH and CDR2 LQKENI. In nucleotides, the CDR3 is TGTGCCAGCTCCCCACAACAGGGGGGACCCTACGAGCAGTACTTC. Translation: CASSPQQGGPYEQYF.

This clone appeared a few times. The rearrangement joins TRBV7-8 to TRBJ1-5; no definite D call. Trimming removed 3 bases from V and 1 base from J, with 13 bases in between. The germline CDR1 and CDR2 sequences are SGHVS and FQNEAQ. The CDR3 runs 16 residues. CDR3 in amino acids: CASSFSEGSSNQPQHF. CDR3 in DNA: TGTGCCAGCAGCTTCTCTGAGGGCTCGAGCAATCAGCCCCAGCATTTT.

The rearrangement joins TRBV9 to TRBJ1-2; tentative D call: TRBD1 (5 bases). The CDR3 loop spans 17 amino acids. V was clipped by 5 bases and J by 0 bases, with 20 bases between them. The germline gives CDR1 SGDLS, CDR2 YYNGEE. The CDR3 region is CASRAGLVGGANYGYTF. CDR3 nucleotides: TGTGCCAGCAGAGCCGGGTTGGTGGGGGGTGCTAACTATGGCTACACCTTC. The variable domain in full, with the rest retrieved from reference TRBV9 and TRBJ1-2, is DSGVTQTPKHLITATGQRVTLRCSPRSGDLSVYWYQQSLDQGLQFLIQYYNGEERAKGNILERFSAQQFPDLHSELNLSSLELGDSALYFCASRAGLVGGANYGYTFGSGTRLTVV.

This clone occurred once. The V gene is TRBV18, the J gene TRBJ1-1, with D possibly being TRBD1 (6 bases). V was cut by 3 bases and J by 1 base, with 12 bases left in between. This CDR3 has 15 residues. Germline V gene sequence: CDR1 KGHSH, CDR2 LQKENI. The CDR3 coding sequence is TGTGCCAGCTCACCTGTGACAGGAGGGAACACTGAAGCTTTCTTT. As protein: CASSPVTGGNTEAFF.

V usage is TRBV7-2 and J usage is TRBJ1-1, with no clear D. Looked up from germline, CDR1 is SGHTA and CDR2 is FQGNSA. V lost 1 base and J 1 base, leaving 10 bases between the germline ends. CDR3 length: 15 amino acids. The DNA of the CDR3 is TGTGCCAGCAGCTTAGGAGGCTTACCGAACACTGAAGCTTTCTTT. Encoded protein: CASSLGGLPNTEAFF.

V and J are TRBV18 and TRBJ1-1; tentatively, D is TRBD1 (5 bases). Germline assignment: CDR1 KGHSH and CDR2 LQKENI. V lost 1 base and J lost 7, with 16 bases in between. CDR3 length equals 15 residues. The CDR3 is CASSPRGGRWNEAFF. In DNA, the CDR3 is TGTGCCAGCTCACCACGGGGGGGGAGATGGAATGAAGCTTTCTTT.

The chain couples TRBV6-4 to TRBJ1-1; perhaps TRBD1 as D (6 bases). The CDR3 totals 13 residues. The V end lost 2 bases, the J end lost 5 bases, and 9 bases lay between the germline ends. CDR1 and CDR2 (germline): MRHNA, SNTAGT. The CDR3 reads CASSDPTGTEAFF. Written as DNA, the CDR3 is TGTGCCAGCAGTGACCCGACAGGTACTGAAGCTTTCTTT.

The chain uses TRBV4-2 and TRBJ2-3; TRBD2 matches 11 bases. CDR3 size: 17 residues. The germline V gene encodes CDR1 LGHNA and CDR2 YNFKEQ. V lost 5 bases, J lost 6 bases, and 13 bases stayed unmatched. The CDR3 here is CASSSPPTSGSKDTQYF. CDR3 DNA: TGTGCCAGCAGCTCACCCCCCACTAGCGGGAGTAAGGATACGCAGTATTTT.

The genes are TRBV6-6 and TRBJ2-7; weak D call: TRBD2 (6 bases). V was pared by 6 bases and J by 2 bases, with 17 bases between. Looked up from germline, CDR1 is MNHNY and CDR2 is SVGAGI (reference sequence). The CDR3 has 15 amino acids. The CDR3 is CASSHSGKDPYEQYF. Here the CDR3 DNA reads TGTGCCAGCAGCCATAGCGGAAAAGACCCCTACGAGCAGTACTTC.

This clone was seen a single time. The gene calls are TRBV25-1 and TRBJ1-1; tentative D call: TRBD1 (6 bases). The CDR3 has 13 residues. Germline V gene data show CDR1 as MGHDK and CDR2 as SYGVNS. Trimming pared 4 bases from V and 5 bases from J, leaving 11 bases between. DNA of the CDR3: TGTGCCAGCAGTGTGGGGGCGCTGACTGAAGCTTTCTTT. Amino acids: CASSVGALTEAFF.